These T cell receptor beta chains were read from a single sample in a study of blood T cells in healthy people across ages. MiXCR, applied by TCRdb to the 5' RACE reads, yields one record per CDR3 protein. This sample yields hundreds of thousands of distinct CDR3 sequences, of which about 51% are seen a single time; around an eighth belongs to the top ten. The sequencing sample was made of blood. These receptor sequences come from a woman over 75 in good health. The CDR3 runs from the conserved cysteine through the conserved F or W. Each record gives: D gene, J gene, clone size, V gene, CDR3 protein, CDR3 DNA. A D gene is named only where the DNA matches it firmly. Not every row has a clone size; where given, it reads once, few, many or a size class.

-	TRBJ2-5	many	TRBV2	CASAGSGEETQYF	TGTGCCAGCGCGGGAAGCGGAGAAGAGACCCAGTACTTC
-	TRBJ2-1	many	TRBV29-1	CSVVGARSVNEQFF	TGCAGCGTTGTCGGGGCTCGTTCGGTCAATGAGCAGTTCTTC
TRBD2	TRBJ2-1	-	TRBV2	CASGREGHPYNEQFF	TGTGCCAGCGGGCGGGAGGGCCATCCGTACAATGAGCAGTTCTTC
-	TRBJ1-1	-	TRBV27	CASRAIGLNTEAFF	TGTGCCAGCAGGGCTATCGGGCTGAACACTGAAGCTTTCTTT
-	TRBJ2-7	few	TRBV20-1	CSARAGSSYNEQYF	TGCAGTGCTAGGGCGGGAAGCTCCTACAATGAGCAGTACTTC
-	TRBJ1-2	many	TRBV11-2	CASSLTGITDYGYTF	TGTGCCAGCAGCTTGACAGGAATTACTGACTATGGCTACACCTTC
TRBD2	TRBJ2-2	many	TRBV6-6	CASSQGTSGSATGELFF	TGTGCCAGCAGTCAGGGGACTAGCGGGAGCGCGACCGGGGAGCTGTTTTTT
-	TRBJ1-2	-	TRBV3-1	CASSQGGKTGYTF	TGTGCCAGCAGCCAAGGGGGTAAGACTGGCTACACCTTC
TRBD1	TRBJ1-2	many	TRBV24-1	CATSDPGQFYGYTF	TGTGCCACCAGTGATCCGGGACAGTTCTATGGCTACACCTTC
TRBD1	TRBJ2-3	-	TRBV5-1	CASGTGSIDTQYF	TGCGCCAGCGGGACAGGGAGCATAGATACGCAGTATTTT
-	TRBJ2-5	-	TRBV11-1	CASSPHETQYF	TGTGCCAGCAGCCCCCACGAGACCCAGTACTTC
-	TRBJ1-1	-	TRBV7-2	CASSGSGPGTEAFF	TGTGCCAGCTCGGGGTCAGGCCCAGGCACTGAAGCTTTCTTT
TRBD1	TRBJ1-2	-	TRBV7-2	CASSPAGGDGYTF	TGTGCCAGCAGCCCAGCAGGGGGCGATGGCTACACCTTC
-	TRBJ1-2	-	TRBV10-3	CAISESQRVNYGYTF	TGTGCCATCAGTGAGTCACAAAGGGTTAACTATGGCTACACCTTC
TRBD1	TRBJ1-2	-	TRBV28	CASCSAGTATYGYTF	TGTGCCAGCTGTTCCGCCGGGACAGCGACCTATGGCTACACCTTC
-	TRBJ1-4	-	TRBV7-9	CAGSARENEKLFF	TGTGCCGGGTCTGCCAGGGAAAATGAAAAACTGTTTTTT
-	TRBJ2-2	-	TRBV18	CASPRGGRAENTGELFF	TGTGCCAGCCCTCGTGGAGGGAGAGCGGAGAACACCGGGGAGCTGTTTTTT
TRBD2	TRBJ2-3	few	TRBV5-1	CASSLVVPAGGPGDTQYF	TGCGCCAGCAGCTTGGTCGTTCCGGCGGGGGGTCCCGGGGATACGCAGTATTTT
-	TRBJ2-7	-	TRBV11-3	CASSSSTWEQYF	TGTGCCAGCAGCTCGAGCACTTGGGAGCAGTACTTC
-	TRBJ2-6	many	TRBV2	CATNRGHSGANVLTF	TGTGCCACCAATCGGGGTCACTCTGGGGCCAACGTCCTGACTTTC
-	TRBJ2-7	-	TRBV27	CASSHRAQNVYEQYF	TGTGCCAGCAGTCATAGGGCCCAGAACGTCTACGAGCAGTACTTC
-	TRBJ2-3	many	TRBV12-3/TRBV12-4	CASREGVFATDTQYF	TGTGCCAGCAGGGAGGGGGTTTTTGCCACAGATACGCAGTATTTT
-	TRBJ2-1	-	TRBV27	CASSRNRDSLQFF	TGTGCCAGCAGCCGTAACCGGGACTCCCTTCAGTTCTTC
-	TRBJ1-1	-	TRBV12-3/TRBV12-4	CASSSSQEASPYTEAFF	TGTGCCAGCAGTTCTTCCCAGGAGGCTTCGCCCTATACTGAAGCTTTCTTT
TRBD1	TRBJ1-6	few	TRBV28	CASSRQGGLDSPPHF	TGTGCCAGCAGTCGACAGGGAGGATTGGATTCACCCCCCCACTTT
-	TRBJ2-2	-	TRBV12-3/TRBV12-4	CASSSTGARAGELFF	TGTGCCAGCAGTTCGACCGGGGCCAGGGCCGGGGAGCTGTTTTTT
-	TRBJ2-3	many	TRBV7-3	CASSLNVGTSTDTQYF	TGTGCCAGCAGCTTAAATGTCGGGACGAGCACAGATACGCAGTATTTT
-	TRBJ2-7	-	TRBV3-1	CASSPNAGDEQYF	TGTGCCAGCAGCCCGAATGCAGGGGACGAGCAGTACTTC
TRBD2	TRBJ2-3	few	TRBV30	CAWSLNSGDDTQYF	TGTGCCTGGAGTCTAAATAGCGGGGATGATACGCAGTATTTT
-	TRBJ2-7	-	TRBV28	CASSLAGSAYEQYF	TGTGCCAGCAGTTTAGCAGGCTCAGCCTACGAGCAGTACTTC
-	TRBJ1-2	-	TRBV20-1	CSVDEQGLGYTF	TGCAGTGTAGACGAACAGGGTCTTGGCTACACCTTC
TRBD2	TRBJ2-7	-	TRBV12-3/TRBV12-4	CASRPSGRKTYEQYF	TGTGCCAGCAGACCAAGCGGGAGGAAAACCTACGAGCAGTACTTC
-	TRBJ2-5	-	TRBV21-1	CASSKGRYRQYF	TGTGCCAGCAGCAAAGGGAGATACCGGCAGTACTTC
-	TRBJ2-3	few	TRBV21-1	CASSISELAIFTDTQYF	TGTGCCAGCAGCATTTCCGAACTAGCGATCTTCACAGATACGCAGTATTTT
TRBD2	TRBJ2-1	-	TRBV20-1	CSAPPGGRNEQFF	TGCAGTGCTCCCCCGGGAGGGAGGAATGAGCAGTTCTTC
TRBD1	TRBJ1-6	many	TRBV12-3/TRBV12-4	CASSWDSGNSPLHF	TGTGCCAGCAGTTGGGACAGCGGTAATTCACCCCTCCACTTT
TRBD1	TRBJ2-5	once	TRBV28	CASSTKNRGNSEQYF	TGTGCCAGCAGCACCAAGAACAGGGGGAACAGTGAGCAGTACTTC
-	TRBJ2-1	-	TRBV7-9	CASSLNAGFQETQFF	TGTGCCAGCAGCCTCAACGCGGGGTTTCAAGAGACCCAGTTCTTC
TRBD1	TRBJ1-6	many	TRBV20-1	CSATGTAIISPLHF	TGCAGCGCGACGGGGACAGCCATAATTTCACCCCTCCACTTT